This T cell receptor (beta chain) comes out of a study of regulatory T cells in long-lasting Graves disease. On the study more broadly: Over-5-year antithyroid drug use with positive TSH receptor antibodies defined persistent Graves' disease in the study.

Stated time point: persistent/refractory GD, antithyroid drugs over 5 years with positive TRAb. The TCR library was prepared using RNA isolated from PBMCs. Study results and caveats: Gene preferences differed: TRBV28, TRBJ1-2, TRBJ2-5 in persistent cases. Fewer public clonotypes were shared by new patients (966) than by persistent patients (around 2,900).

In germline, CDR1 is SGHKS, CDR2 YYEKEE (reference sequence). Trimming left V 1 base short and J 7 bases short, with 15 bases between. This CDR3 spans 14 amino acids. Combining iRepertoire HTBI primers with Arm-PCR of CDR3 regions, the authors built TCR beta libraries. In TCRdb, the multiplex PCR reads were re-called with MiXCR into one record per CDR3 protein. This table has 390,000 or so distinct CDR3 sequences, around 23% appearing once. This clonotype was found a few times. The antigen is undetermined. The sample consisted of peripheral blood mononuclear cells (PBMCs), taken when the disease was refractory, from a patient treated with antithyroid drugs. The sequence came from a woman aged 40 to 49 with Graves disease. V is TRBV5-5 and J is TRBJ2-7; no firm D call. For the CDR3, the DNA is TGTGCCAGCAGCTTGTTTAGATCCCCCGCGGAGCAGTACTTC. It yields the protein CASSLFRSPAEQYF.